This T cell receptor beta chain was captured by sequencing in a study of cytomegalovirus exposure and HLA in healthy donors. Study-wide points: As a later analysis showed, several of the most significant clusters appeared to be linked to common viral pathogens. Across donors, sequencing depth was assumed by presence/absence analyses to be roughly uniform. The productive fraction for most TCR beta V segments was about 87% or about 30% in an earlier analysis. A later analysis reportedly found that, within productive TCRs, an Asian-associated ancestry cluster had fewer N-insertions than the mean observed across the approximately 660 donors.

This clone was counted between two and nine times. The antigen remains undetermined. CDR3 length equals 15 residues. Looked up from germline, CDR1 is MGHRA and CDR2 is YSYEKL. V lost 1 base to trimming and J lost 1 base, with 10 bases between them. The PCR was carried out with 60 Vbeta primers and 13 Jbeta primers. Method: immunoSEQ multiplex PCR; TCRdb's copy keeps in-frame clones and lacks some. The data contain about 160,000 clones, roughly 87% of them singletons. Material: PBMCs. The chain combines TRBV4-1 with TRBJ2-5; D unresolved. The receptor's source is a girl aged 5-17 years in good health and CMV-seropositive. The CDR3 is CASSQGIRVQETQYF. CDR3 DNA: TGCGCCAGCAGCCAAGGAATTCGGGTCCAAGAGACCCAGTACTTC.